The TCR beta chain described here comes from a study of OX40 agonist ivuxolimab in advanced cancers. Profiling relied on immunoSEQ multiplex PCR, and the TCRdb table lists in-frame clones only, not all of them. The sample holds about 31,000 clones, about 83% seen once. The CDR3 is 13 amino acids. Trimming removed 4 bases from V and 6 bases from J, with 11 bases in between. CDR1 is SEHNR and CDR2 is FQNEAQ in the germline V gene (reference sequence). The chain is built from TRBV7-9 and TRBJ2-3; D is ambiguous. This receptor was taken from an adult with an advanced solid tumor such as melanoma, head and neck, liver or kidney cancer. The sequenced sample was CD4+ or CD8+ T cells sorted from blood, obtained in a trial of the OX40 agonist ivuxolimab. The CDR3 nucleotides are TGTGCCAGCAGCTCGAGTACTGCGGATACGCAGTATTTT. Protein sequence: CASSSSTADTQYF.